This record looks at one TCR beta chain sequence and its context. Participant-given clinical history determined each cohort assignment. These data belong to a study of blood T cell repertoires in COVID-19. Authors' methods: From reference gene primer amplification, estimates of nucleated cell counts were derived. The method was immunoSEQ multiplex PCR; TCRdb's version includes in-frame clones alone and lacks a portion of them. The D gene and trimming were derived from the DNA, and the V and J assignments and clone size from that table. The table records 280,000 or so clones, around 89% of them present only once. The TCR originated in a young woman with acute COVID-19. Sequenced material: PBMCs or T cells enriched from blood (not recorded which).

CDR3 DNA: TGCGCCAGCAGCCCACAGAGGACAACAACTAATGAAAAACTGTTTTTT. Translation: CASSPQRTTTNEKLFF. V and J are TRBV5-1 and TRBJ1-4, with D possibly being TRBD1 (5 bases). The CDR3 has 16 amino acids. Germline-derived CDR1 and CDR2 are SGHRS and YFSETQ. Trimming removed 4 bases at V and 0 bases at J, with 13 bases between.